The rows below give T cell receptor beta chains drawn from one sample of a study of T cell repertoires in cytomegalovirus infection. Their cognate antigens are unknown. Each CDR3 protein gets one entry after TCRdb re-called the reads with MiXCR. The data show approximately 350,000 distinct CDR3 sequences, about 35% seen once. Sequencing used cultured PBMCs, obtained from culture after CMV antigen stimulation. The origin of the receptors is a human donor in good health (CMV status not recorded). Some clones in this sample may be carry-over from other donors' samples. The CDR3 runs from the conserved cysteine through the conserved F or W. The D gene is left open where the match is weak. Where a row states a size, it is once, few, many or the class of an expanded clone; other rows omit it.

V,D,J,length,size,CDR3,DNA
TRBV7-9,.,TRBJ2-5,16,few,CASSSGGGDDQVTQYF,TGTGCCAGCAGCTCAGGGGGGGGGGACGATCAGGTGACCCAGTACTTC
TRBV12-3/TRBV12-4,.,TRBJ1-1,15,.,CASSLIQGRNTEAFF,TGTGCCAGCAGTTTAATCCAGGGGAGGAACACTGAAGCTTTCTTT
TRBV12-3/TRBV12-4,.,TRBJ2-3,14,.,CASSLSGPADTQYF,TGTGCCAGCAGTTTAAGCGGGCCGGCAGATACGCAGTATTTT
TRBV6-1,TRBD2,TRBJ2-1,16,.,CASRPWTSGRDNEQFF,TGTGCCAGCAGGCCCTGGACTAGCGGGAGGGACAATGAGCAGTTCTTC
TRBV9,.,TRBJ1-1,15,.,CASSVVSRDETEAFF,TGTGCCAGCAGCGTAGTGTCGAGGGATGAGACTGAAGCTTTCTTT
TRBV10-3,.,TRBJ2-7,12,few,CAISTGNGEQYF,TGTGCCATCAGTACAGGGAACGGCGAGCAGTACTTC
TRBV6-5,.,TRBJ2-1,17,many,CASSYSLRVPRYNEQFF,TGTGCCAGCAGTTACTCGCTCAGGGTACCGCGATACAATGAGCAGTTCTTC
TRBV6-1,.,TRBJ2-1,15,few,CASSRGGTVSNEQFF,TGTGCCAGCAGTCGAGGGGGAACCGTGAGCAATGAGCAGTTCTTC
TRBV4-1,.,TRBJ2-5,15,few,CASSVRHRPQETQYF,TGCGCCAGCAGCGTACGTCACAGGCCGCAAGAGACCCAGTACTTC
TRBV7-8,TRBD2,TRBJ2-2,17,.,CASSLSPSGRETGELFF,TGTGCCAGCAGCTTATCCCCTAGCGGGAGGGAAACCGGGGAGCTGTTTTTT
TRBV6-2/TRBV6-3,.,TRBJ2-7,15,.,CASSYRRVTLYEQYF,TGTGCCAGCAGTTATAGGCGGGTAACTTTGTACGAGCAGTACTTC
TRBV7-2,.,TRBJ1-5,17,many,CASSPPREPGRVRPQHF,TGTGCCAGCAGCCCACCACGCGAGCCGGGACGGGTACGACCCCAGCATTTT
TRBV5-4,.,TRBJ2-1,13,few,CASSYYKGDEQFF,TGTGCCAGCAGCTACTACAAAGGAGACGAGCAGTTCTTC
TRBV20-1,.,TRBJ1-5,14,.,CSARGGTDNQPQHF,TGCAGTGCTAGAGGAGGAACAGACAATCAGCCCCAGCATTTT
TRBV19,.,TRBJ1-2,14,.,CASSHGQKYYGYTF,TGTGCCAGTAGTCACGGACAGAAATACTATGGCTACACCTTC
TRBV10-3,TRBD1,TRBJ2-2,15,.,CAIRSGTANTGELFF,TGTGCCATCAGATCCGGGACAGCCAACACCGGGGAGCTGTTTTTT
TRBV20-1,.,TRBJ2-5,12,few,CSARRGQETQYF,TGCAGTGCTCGGAGGGGTCAAGAGACCCAGTACTTC
TRBV25-1,.,TRBJ1-5,14,few,CASSNIGRDQPQHF,TGTGCCAGCAGCAACATCGGAAGAGATCAGCCCCAGCATTTT
TRBV12-3/TRBV12-4,TRBD2,TRBJ2-5,14,.,CASSLRGGQETQYF,TGTGCCAGCAGTTTAAGGGGAGGGCAAGAGACCCAGTACTTC
TRBV7-8,.,TRBJ2-3,15,few,CASSLGVGRSDTQYF,TGTGCCAGCAGCTTAGGGGTCGGGAGATCAGATACGCAGTATTTT
TRBV6-2/TRBV6-3,TRBD1,TRBJ1-1,15,.,CASSDATGRFTEAFF,TGTGCCAGCAGTGACGCGACAGGGCGATTCACTGAAGCTTTCTTT
TRBV12-3/TRBV12-4,TRBD2,TRBJ2-5,14,many,CASSFGLAVETQYF,TGTGCCAGCAGTTTCGGGCTAGCGGTAGAGACCCAGTACTTC
TRBV2,.,TRBJ2-2,13,.,CASSEESSRRLFF,TGTGCCAGCAGTGAAGAGAGTTCCAGGAGGCTGTTTTTT
TRBV27,TRBD2,TRBJ2-1,17,few,CASSLPRLASSYNEQFF,TGTGCCAGCAGTTTGCCCCGACTAGCGAGCTCCTACAATGAGCAGTTCTTC
TRBV6-6,TRBD1,TRBJ1-1,14,.,CASSIQGGDTEAFF,TGTGCCAGCAGTATACAGGGGGGGGACACTGAAGCTTTCTTT
TRBV7-6,.,TRBJ1-5,17,many,CASSLLSGTGSNQPQHF,TGTGCCAGCAGCTTACTGTCGGGTACGGGAAGCAATCAGCCCCAGCATTTT
TRBV11-2,TRBD1,TRBJ2-7,14,many,CASSSWDRVYEQYF,TGTGCCAGCAGCTCCTGGGACAGGGTCTACGAGCAGTACTTC
TRBV20-1,.,TRBJ1-1,14,.,CSAGTGFWNTEAFF,TGCAGTGCTGGAACAGGGTTCTGGAACACTGAAGCTTTCTTT